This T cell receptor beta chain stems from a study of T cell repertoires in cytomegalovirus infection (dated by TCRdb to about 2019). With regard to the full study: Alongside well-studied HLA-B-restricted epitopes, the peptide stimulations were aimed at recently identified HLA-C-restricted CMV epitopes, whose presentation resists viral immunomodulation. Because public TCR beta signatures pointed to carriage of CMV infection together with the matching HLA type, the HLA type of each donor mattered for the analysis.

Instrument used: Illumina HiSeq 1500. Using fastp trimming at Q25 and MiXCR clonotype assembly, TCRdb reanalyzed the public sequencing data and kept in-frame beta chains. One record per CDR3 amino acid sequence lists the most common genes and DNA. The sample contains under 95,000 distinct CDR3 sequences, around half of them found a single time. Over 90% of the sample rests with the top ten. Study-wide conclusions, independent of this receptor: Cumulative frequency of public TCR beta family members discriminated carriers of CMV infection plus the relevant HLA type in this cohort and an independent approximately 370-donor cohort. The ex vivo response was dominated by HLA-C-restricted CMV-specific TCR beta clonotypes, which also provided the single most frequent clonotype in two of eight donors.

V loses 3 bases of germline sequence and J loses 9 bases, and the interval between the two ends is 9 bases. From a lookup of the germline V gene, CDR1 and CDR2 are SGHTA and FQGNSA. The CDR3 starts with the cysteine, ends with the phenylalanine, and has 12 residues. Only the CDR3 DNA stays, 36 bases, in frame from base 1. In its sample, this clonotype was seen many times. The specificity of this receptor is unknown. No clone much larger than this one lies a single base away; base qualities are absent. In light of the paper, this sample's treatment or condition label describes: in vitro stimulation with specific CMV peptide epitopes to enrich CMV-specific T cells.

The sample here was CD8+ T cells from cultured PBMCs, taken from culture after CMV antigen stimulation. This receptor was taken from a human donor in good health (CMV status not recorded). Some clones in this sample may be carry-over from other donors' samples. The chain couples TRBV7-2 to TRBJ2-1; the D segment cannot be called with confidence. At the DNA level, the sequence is TGTGCCAGCAGCTTCGAGGTCGGTGAGCAGTTCTTC. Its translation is CASSFEVGEQFF.